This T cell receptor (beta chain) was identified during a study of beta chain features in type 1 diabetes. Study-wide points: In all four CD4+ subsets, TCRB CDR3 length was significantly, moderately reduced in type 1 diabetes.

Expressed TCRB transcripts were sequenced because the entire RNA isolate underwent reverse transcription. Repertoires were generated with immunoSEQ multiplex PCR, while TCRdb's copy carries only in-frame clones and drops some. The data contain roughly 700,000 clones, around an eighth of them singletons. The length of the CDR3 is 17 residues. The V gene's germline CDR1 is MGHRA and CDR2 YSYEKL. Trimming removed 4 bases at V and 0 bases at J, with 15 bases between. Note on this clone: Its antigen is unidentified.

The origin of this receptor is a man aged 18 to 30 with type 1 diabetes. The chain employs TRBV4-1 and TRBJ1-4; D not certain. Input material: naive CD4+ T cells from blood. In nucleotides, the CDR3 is TGCGCCAGCAGCCGCCTCTTGGCTTATGCAACTAATGAAAAACTGTTTTTT. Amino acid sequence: CASSRLLAYATNEKLFF.